This T cell receptor (beta chain) derives from a study of T cell changes during pregnancy in multiple sclerosis. V shed 1 base and J shed 3 bases, with 4 bases lying between them. The CDR3 totals 13 residues. CDR1 is LNHNV, CDR2 YYDKDF, per germline (reference sequence). This table comes from immunoSEQ multiplex PCR, and its TCRdb copy is limited to in-frame clones, with some not included. Of tens of thousands of clones in the sample, about 90% were seen once. The source of this sequence is a female donor in good health, enrolled as a control in a pregnancy study. The rearrangement links TRBV15 to TRBJ1-5, with D unclear. Sequencing used peripheral blood, obtained in the first trimester of pregnancy. CDR3 nucleotides: TGTGCCACCAGCAGAGCCTCCAATCAGCCCCAGCATTTT. It yields the protein CATSRASNQPQHF.